This entry lists 10 T cell receptor beta chains sequenced from one sample in a study of molecular identifiers for immune sequencing clone quantification. Using its own MiXCR run on the PCR reads, TCRdb lists one record per CDR3 protein. The sample holds 300,000 to 350,000 distinct CDR3 sequences, over 20% seen once. Sequenced material: naive CD8+ T cells from blood, with Jurkat cell RNA spiked in. Subset specified: FACS-sorted CD8+CD4-CCR7+CD45RA+ naive T cells. The source of these receptors is a human donor in good health. Some libraries in this study had Jurkat cell RNA spiked in.

In the case of this clonotype: At one end, the junction sequence differs from germline, possibly due to a read error. This sequence joins TRBV4-3 and TRBJ1-3; tentatively, D is TRBD1 (5 bases). Germline CDR1 reads LGHNA; CDR2 reads YSLEER. The CDR3 loop spans 18 amino acids. CDR3 in amino acids: CASSQDRVLPGSGSTIYF. CDR3 bases: TGCGCCAGCAGCCAAGACAGGGTCCTACCGGGCTCTGGAAGCACCATATATTTT.

This chain uses TRBV11-2 with TRBJ1-3, with D uncertain. V was trimmed by 0 bases and J by 0 bases, leaving 6 bases between them. Germline CDR1 and CDR2: SGHAT and FQNNGV. There are 15 residues in the CDR3. This CDR3 reads CASSLEWDSGNTIYF. The CDR3 DNA reads as TGTGCCAGCAGCTTAGAATGGGACTCTGGAAACACCATATATTTT.

This clonotype was recorded once. This likely comes from a read error, as the CDR3 has no conserved phenylalanine or tryptophan at its end. The chain links TRBV7-9 to TRBJ2-3; D may be TRBD1 (5 bases). This CDR3 contains 14 residues. Trimming stripped 6 bases from V and 1 base from J, with 11 bases between. Germline V gene sequence: CDR1 SEHNR, CDR2 FQNEAQ (reference sequence). This CDR3 reads CASSYEQGTDTQYS. For the CDR3, the DNA is TGTGCCAGCAGTTACGAACAGGGCACAGATACGCAGTATTCT.

This clonotype appeared once. This may arise from a read error, as a much more abundant clone is one base away. The CDR3 loop is CASTPDDGTQYF. The CDR3 DNA is TGTGCCAGCACCCCCGACGATGGTACGCAGTATTTT. This chain connects TRBV12-3 or TRBV12-4 to TRBJ2-3; D gene ambiguous. This CDR3 has 12 amino acids. Trimming removed 7 bases at V and 8 bases at J, with 13 bases between.

This clonotype was counted ten times or more. The V gene is TRBV7-2, the J gene TRBJ1-1; D perhaps matches TRBD1 (6 bases). The V end lost 4 bases, the J end lost 4 bases, and 13 bases lay between the germline ends. The CDR3 is made up of 14 amino acids. Germline CDR1 reads SGHTA; CDR2 reads FQGNSA. The chain's CDR3 is CASSSATGFTEAFF. The CDR3 nucleotides are TGTGCCAGCAGCTCGGCAACAGGGTTCACTGAAGCTTTCTTT.

This clonotype was counted ten times or more. The chain uses TRBV12-3 or TRBV12-4 and TRBJ2-3; the match to TRBD2 covers 9 bases. Trimming cost V 4 bases and J 4 bases; bases outside gene matches: 6. The length of the CDR3 is 15 residues. CDR3 sequence: CASSWASGTADTQYF. CDR3 sequence (DNA): TGTGCCAGCAGTTGGGCTAGCGGGACGGCAGATACGCAGTATTTT.

The table lists this clonotype with a few counts. The V and J genes are TRBV12-3 or TRBV12-4 and TRBJ2-6; D not resolved. The ends were cut back, 1 base at V and 0 bases at J, with 4 bases in the middle. CDR3 length equals 15 residues. CDR3 sequence reads: CASSLGHSGANVLTF. The CDR3 bases are TGTGCCAGCAGTTTAGGGCACTCTGGGGCCAACGTCCTGACTTTC.

V and J are TRBV3-1 and TRBJ1-3; D is undetermined. The CDR3 is 13 amino acids. Per germline, CDR1 LGHDT and CDR2 YNNKEL (reference sequence). Trimming removed 1 base from V and 8 bases from J, with 9 bases in between. CDR3 coding DNA: TGTGCCAGCAGCCAAGTCCCAGCGGACACCATATATTTT. This sequence encodes CASSQVPADTIYF.

Points on this clonotype: Being one base from a much bigger clone, this may be a read error. The chain carries TRBV29-1 and TRBJ2-3; D gene uncertain. Looked up from germline, CDR1 is SQVTM and CDR2 is ANQGSEA. This CDR3 spans 16 amino acids. CDR3 residues: CCVPFIYGPSTDTQYF. In DNA form, the CDR3 reads TGCTGCGTCCCCTTTATCTACGGTCCTAGCACAGATACGCAGTATTTT.

This clonotype was detected ten times or more. J is TRBJ1-4 and V is TRBV9; no definite D call. CDR1 is SGDLS, CDR2 YYNGEE, per germline. V lost 3 bases and J 7 bases, leaving 19 bases between the germline ends. This CDR3 is 16 amino acids long. The CDR3 coding sequence is TGTGCCAGCAGCGCGGGTCACCAGACCCTTGGTGAAAAACTGTTTTTT. It encodes CASSAGHQTLGEKLFF.